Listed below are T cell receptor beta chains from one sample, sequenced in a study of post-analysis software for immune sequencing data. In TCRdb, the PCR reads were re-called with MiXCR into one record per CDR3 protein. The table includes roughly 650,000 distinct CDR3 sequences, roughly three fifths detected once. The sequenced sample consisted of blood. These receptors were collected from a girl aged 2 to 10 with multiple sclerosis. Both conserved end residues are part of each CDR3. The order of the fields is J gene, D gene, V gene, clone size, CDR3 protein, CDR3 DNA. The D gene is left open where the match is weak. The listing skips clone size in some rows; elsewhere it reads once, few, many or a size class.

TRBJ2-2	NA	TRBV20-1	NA	CSAIESGELFF	TGCAGTGCTATAGAGTCCGGGGAGCTGTTTTTT
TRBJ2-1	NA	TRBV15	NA	CATSRVGRSSYNEQFF	TGTGCCACCAGCCGGGTGGGCAGAAGCTCCTACAATGAGCAGTTCTTC
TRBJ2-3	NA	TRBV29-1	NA	CSVEDRNTDTQYF	TGCAGCGTTGAAGACAGAAACACAGATACGCAGTATTTT
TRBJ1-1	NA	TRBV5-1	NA	CASTPGRRNTEAFF	TGCGCCAGCACTCCGGGACGGCGGAACACTGAAGCTTTCTTT
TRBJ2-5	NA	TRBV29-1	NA	CSVEEAGNQETRYF	TGCAGCGTTGAAGAGGCCGGGAACCAAGAGACCCGGTACTTC
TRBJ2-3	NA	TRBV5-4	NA	CASRIQGASTDTQYF	TGTGCCAGCAGGATTCAGGGAGCCAGCACAGATACGCAGTATTTT
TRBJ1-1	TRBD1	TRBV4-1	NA	CASSSNRGLNTEAFF	TGCGCCAGCAGCTCCAACAGGGGCTTGAACACTGAAGCTTTCTTT
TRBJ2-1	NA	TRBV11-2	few	CASSLGRRGDDNEQFF	TGTGCCAGCAGCTTAGGCCGGCGGGGTGACGACAATGAGCAGTTCTTC
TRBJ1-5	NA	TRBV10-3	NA	CAISGDNNQPQHF	TGTGCCATCAGTGGGGACAATAATCAGCCCCAGCATTTT
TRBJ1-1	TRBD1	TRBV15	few	CATSRDLETGLPNTEAFF	TGTGCCACCAGCAGAGATCTCGAGACAGGGCTACCGAACACTGAAGCTTTCTTT
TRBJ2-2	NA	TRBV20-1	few	CSALRGPGNTGELFF	TGCAGTGCTTTGAGGGGCCCGGGAAACACCGGGGAGCTGTTTTTT
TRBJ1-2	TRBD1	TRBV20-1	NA	CSASSGDRGYGYTF	TGCAGTGCCTCGTCCGGGGACAGGGGCTATGGCTACACCTTC
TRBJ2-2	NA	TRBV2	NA	CASSEESSENTGELFF	TGTGCCAGCAGTGAAGAGAGTAGCGAGAACACCGGGGAGCTGTTTTTT
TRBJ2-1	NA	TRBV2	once	CASRVLRTPSRDEQFF	TGTGCCAGCAGAGTCCTACGGACCCCTTCTCGCGATGAGCAGTTCTTC
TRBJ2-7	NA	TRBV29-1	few	CSVEDRQGSYEQYF	TGCAGCGTTGAAGATCGCCAGGGGAGCTACGAGCAGTACTTC
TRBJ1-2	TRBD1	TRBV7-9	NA	CASNPRAGQEYGYTF	TGTGCCAGCAACCCTAGGGCGGGACAGGAATATGGCTACACCTTC
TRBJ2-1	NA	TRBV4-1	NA	CASSQVGTDEQFF	TGCGCCAGCAGCCAAGTCGGGACGGATGAGCAGTTCTTC
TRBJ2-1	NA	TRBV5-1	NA	CASSAISQETQFF	TGCGCCAGCAGCGCTATAAGCCAGGAGACCCAGTTCTTC
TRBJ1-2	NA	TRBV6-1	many	CASSLRGSYGYTF	TGCGCCAGCAGCCTCCGCGGAAGCTATGGCTACACCTTC